One sample yielded the 21 T cell receptor beta chains listed below, sequenced in a study of blood T cell repertoires in COVID-19. Repertoires were generated with immunoSEQ multiplex PCR, while TCRdb's copy carries only in-frame clones and drops some. This table holds 200,000 to 300,000 clones, about 91% found once. Sequencing was carried out using peripheral blood. The source is a young adult with COVID-19, enrolled during active disease.

This clone was seen once. The chain couples TRBV9 to TRBJ1-1, with D tentatively TRBD1 (6 bases). Trimming removed 4 bases from V and 5 bases from J, with 15 bases in between. The CDR3 is made up of 14 amino acids. In germline, CDR1 is SGDLS, CDR2 YYNGEE. The CDR3 DNA reads TGTGCCAGCAGCCTAACAGGGAGTAATACTGAAGCTTTCTTT. The encoded protein is CASSLTGSNTEAFF.

In its sample, this clone was seen once. The chain couples TRBV7-9 to TRBJ2-1, with 11 bases matching TRBD2. The V gene end was trimmed by 5 bases and the J gene end by 5 bases; junction bases not matched to a gene: 11. This CDR3 is 17 amino acids long. CDR1 is SEHNR, CDR2 FQNEAQ, per germline (reference sequence). CDR3 loop: CASSPGTSGGVDNEQFF. The CDR3 DNA reads as TGTGCCAGCAGCCCCGGGACTAGCGGAGGGGTCGACAATGAGCAGTTCTTC.

This clone was counted between two and nine times. The chain is built from TRBV5-1 and TRBJ2-3, with 10 bases fitting TRBD2. Germline CDR1 and CDR2: SGHRS and YFSETQ. After removal of 0 bases from V and 6 bases from J, the junction contained 7 bases not matched to a gene. The CDR3 consists of 16 residues. The CDR3 DNA is TGCGCCAGCAGCTTGGGAGCTAGCGGGAGAGCCGATACGCAGTATTTT. Translating it yields CASSLGASGRADTQYF.

The chain employs TRBV28 and TRBJ1-4; 8 bases are a match to TRBD1. V shed 6 bases and J 8 bases; nucleotides not matched to a gene: 11. The CDR3 has 15 amino acids. From germline, CDR1 is MDHEN and CDR2 SYDVKM. In DNA form, the CDR3 reads TGTGCCAGCAGCGTTACCGGGACAGGAACCGAAAAACTGTTTTTT. Protein: CASSVTGTGTEKLFF.

The chain has TRBV5-1 and TRBJ1-1; TRBD1 might be the D (6 bases). CDR1 is SGHRS, CDR2 YFSETQ, per germline. V dropped 0 bases and J dropped 4 bases, with 13 bases sitting between them. This CDR3 has 15 amino acids. CDR3: CASSLGHRDSTEAFF. Written as DNA, the CDR3 is TGCGCCAGCAGCTTGGGCCACAGGGATAGCACTGAAGCTTTCTTT.

The chain links TRBV3-1 (or the pseudogene TRBV3-2) to TRBJ2-7; tentative D call: TRBD1 (5 bases). Trimming removed 2 bases from V and 5 bases from J, with 13 bases in between. CDR1 is LGHDT, CDR2 YNNKEL, per germline (reference sequence). The CDR3 sequence is 14 residues long. CDR3 sequence: CASSQILQGNEQYF. CDR3 sequence (DNA): TGTGCCAGCAGCCAAATACTTCAGGGCAACGAGCAGTACTTC.

The chain joins TRBV28 to TRBJ1-2; TRBD1 matches at 7 bases. The CDR3 is 14 residues long. The V gene's germline CDR1 is MDHEN and CDR2 SYDVKM. V lost 7 bases to trimming and J lost 4 bases; unmatched junction nucleotides: 9. Here the CDR3 DNA reads TGTGCCAGCATCCCCGGGGACAGATCCTATGGCTACACCTTC. This sequence encodes CASIPGDRSYGYTF.

Only one count was recorded for this clone. The gene calls are TRBV29-1 and TRBJ1-1; D uncertain. CDR1 is SQVTM, CDR2 ANQGSEA, per germline. Trimming removed 0 bases at V and 10 bases at J, with 9 bases between. The CDR3 consists of 11 residues. CDR3 coding DNA: TGCAGCGTTGAAGAGGGAGTAACAGCTTTCTTT. It yields the protein CSVEEGVTAFF. The full variable domain, its missing parts supplied by reference TRBV29-1 and TRBJ1-1, is SAVISQKPSRDICQRGTSLTIQCQVDSQVTMMFWYRQQPGQSLTLIATANQGSEATYESGFVIDKFPISRPNLTFSTLTVSNMSPEDSSIYLCSVEEGVTAFFGQGTRLTVV.

The rearrangement uses TRBV27 and TRBJ2-7, with D perhaps TRBD2 (5 bases). Germline V gene lookup returns CDR1 MNHEY and CDR2 SMNVEV (reference sequence). The V end lost 2 bases, the J end lost 1 base, and 15 bases lay between the germline ends. This CDR3 has 16 residues. The CDR3 bases are TGTGCCAGCAGTTTAGTAGGAGGACGCAAATCCTACGAGCAGTACTTC. Translation gives CASSLVGGRKSYEQYF.

The chain recombines TRBV10-2 with TRBJ1-1; the D gene is possibly TRBD1 (6 bases). V lost 0 bases, J lost 0 bases, and 11 bases lay in between. CDR1 and CDR2 from the germline V gene are WSHSY and SAAADI. The CDR3 consists of 16 residues. In DNA, the CDR3 is TGCGCCAGCAGTGAGTCGTGGGACACCCTGAACACTGAAGCTTTCTTT. Amino acid sequence: CASSESWDTLNTEAFF.

This rearrangement joins TRBV30 to TRBJ2-7; TRBD1 is a possible D gene (5 bases). V was cut by 5 bases and J by 2 bases, with 10 bases left in between. CDR1 is GTSNPN and CDR2 is SVGIG in the germline V gene (reference sequence). The CDR3 has 12 amino acids. CDR3 loop: CAWGTGTYEQYF. In DNA, the CDR3 is TGTGCCTGGGGTACAGGAACCTACGAGCAGTACTTC. The full variable domain, with the rest looked up from reference TRBV30 and TRBJ2-7, is SQTIHQWPATLVQPVGSPLSLECTVEGTSNPNLYWYRQAAGRGLQLLFYSVGIGQISSEVPQNLSASRPQDRQFILSSKKLLLSDSGFYLCAWGTGTYEQYFGPGTRLTVT.

CDR3 region: CASSPTDFSGFTDTQYF. As DNA, the CDR3 is TGTGCCAGCTCACCAACCGATTTTAGCGGATTCACAGATACGCAGTATTTT. This chain links TRBV18 with TRBJ2-3; maybe TRBD2 (6 bases). From germline, CDR1 is KGHSH and CDR2 LQKENI. CDR3 length: 17 residues. The V end lost 2 bases, the J end lost 2 bases, and 17 bases lay between the germline ends.

This rearrangement joins TRBV7-9 to TRBJ1-2; no clear D. V was clipped by 2 bases and J by 2 bases, with 6 bases between them. Germline V CDR1 and CDR2: SEHNR, FQNEAQ (reference sequence). This CDR3 has 13 amino acids. The DNA of the CDR3 is TGTGCCAGCAGCTTACGCGGCAACTATGGCTACACCTTC. Translated: CASSLRGNYGYTF.

V and J are TRBV27 and TRBJ2-2, with D tentatively TRBD2 (6 bases). CDR3 length: 13 amino acids. Per the germline V gene, CDR1 is MNHEY and CDR2 is SMNVEV (reference sequence). Trimming left V 10 bases short and J 1 base short, with 10 bases between. In nucleotides, the CDR3 is TGTGCCACGGGAGAGTTGAACACCGGGGAGCTGTTTTTT. This codes for CATGELNTGELFF.

As to this clone: The sample holds other DNA sequences that translate to the same CDR3. The chain joins TRBV4-2 to TRBJ2-7; the D is unclear. This CDR3 has 12 amino acids. Germline V gene lookup returns CDR1 LGHNA and CDR2 YNFKEQ. V was clipped by 0 bases and J by 3 bases, with 3 bases between them. The CDR3 reads CASSQDRYEQYF. CDR3 nucleotide sequence: TGTGCCAGCAGCCAAGATCGCTACGAGCAGTACTTC.

The chain combines TRBV10-2 with TRBJ1-1; TRBD1 matches 9 bases. The CDR3 is made up of 14 amino acids. The germline V gene encodes CDR1 WSHSY and CDR2 SAAADI. V dropped 4 bases and J dropped 4; count of bases not matched to a gene: 4. In DNA, the CDR3 is TGCGCCAGCAGTGCGATGACAGGGGGCACTGAAGCTTTCTTT. Translating gives CASSAMTGGTEAFF.

The chain joins TRBV12-5 to TRBJ2-1; 9 nucleotides agree with TRBD2. V lost 0 bases and J lost 9; bases outside the gene matches: 9. The V gene's germline CDR1 is LGHNT and CDR2 FRNRAP. This CDR3 comprises 16 residues. This CDR3 is CASGLVLAGGDGEQFF. The CDR3 nucleotides are TGTGCTAGTGGTTTGGTGCTCGCGGGAGGGGACGGTGAGCAGTTCTTC.

The chain combines TRBV13 with TRBJ2-5, with a tentative D call TRBD2 (6 bases). V was pared by 5 bases and J by 5 bases, with 18 bases between. The CDR3 is 15 residues long. Germline lookup yields CDR1 PRHDT and CDR2 FYEKMQ (reference sequence). CDR3 region: CASSKRAYSGETQYF. The DNA for the CDR3 is TGTGCCAGCAGCAAGCGGGCCTACAGTGGGGAGACCCAGTACTTC.

This clone was counted a single time. This rearrangement joins TRBV2 to TRBJ1-5; D is ambiguous. Trimming pared 7 bases from V and 4 bases from J, leaving 11 bases between. This CDR3 has 13 residues. CDR1 is SNHLY and CDR2 is FYNNEI in the germline V gene. The CDR3 DNA sequence: TGTGCCAGCAAATTTGGCGGGAATCAGCCCCAGCATTTT. This gives the protein CASKFGGNQPQHF. The full variable domain, with the rest looked up from reference TRBV2 and TRBJ1-5, is EPEVTQTPSHQVTQMGQEVILRCVPISNHLYFYWYRQILGQKVEFLVSFYNNEISEKSEIFDDQFSVERPDGSNFTLKIRSTKLEDSAMYFCASKFGGNQPQHFGDGTRLSIL.

This clone was recorded once. The genes are TRBV28 and TRBJ1-5; D not resolved. V dropped 1 base and J dropped 3 bases, with 7 bases sitting between them. CDR1 is MDHEN, CDR2 SYDVKM, per germline. The length of the CDR3 is 14 residues. The CDR3 loop is CASSLFGYNQPQHF. CDR3 DNA: TGTGCCAGCAGTTTATTCGGGTACAATCAGCCCCAGCATTTT.

The chain joins TRBV3-1 (or the pseudogene TRBV3-2) to TRBJ1-6; possibly TRBD1 for D (5 bases). CDR3 length: 15 residues. Germline V gene lookup returns CDR1 LGHDT and CDR2 YNNKEL (reference sequence). The germline V and J ends were trimmed by 1 base and 8 bases, with 12 bases remaining between them. CDR3: CASSQVSGWDSPLHF. Written as DNA, the CDR3 is TGTGCCAGCAGCCAAGTTTCAGGGTGGGATTCACCCCTCCACTTT.